Detailed here is one TCR beta chain. Clones were read by immunoSEQ multiplex PCR, and TCRdb kept only the in-frame ones, dropping some. The sample lists roughly 48,000 clones, roughly 90% occurring once. This entry belongs to a study of technical replicates of blood from a few donors. The sequenced material came from PBMCs. The TCR was taken from a human donor in good health. Some clones in this sample may be carry-over from other donors' samples.

CDR3 sequence reads: CASSAEGGSSYEQYF. The CDR3 DNA follows: TGTGCCAGCAGTGCCGAGGGGGGGAGCTCCTACGAGCAGTACTTC. The chain carries TRBV6-1 and TRBJ2-7; TRBD2 might be the D (7 bases). CDR1 is MNHNS and CDR2 is SASEGT in the germline V gene. V lost 4 bases, J lost 0 bases, and 13 bases lay in between. The CDR3 runs to 15 residues.